These 6 T cell receptor beta chains were sequenced from one sample in a study of T cell repertoires in cytomegalovirus infection. One entry per CDR3 protein, called by TCRdb with MiXCR from the reads. The data contain roughly 990,000 distinct CDR3 sequences, roughly a third of them singletons. For these receptors, no antigen is known. Source: cultured CD8+ T cells from PBMCs, taken from culture after CMV antigen stimulation. These receptor sequences come from a human donor in good health (CMV status not recorded). Some clones in this sample may be carry-over from other donors' samples.

This clonotype has just a few counts. The chain combines TRBV12-3 or TRBV12-4 with TRBJ2-7; D is undetermined. The CDR3 has 14 amino acids. Trimming removed 3 bases from V and 2 bases from J, with 11 bases in between. Written as DNA, the CDR3 is TGTGCCAGCAGTTTCTCGGCAGATCCCTACGAGCAGTACGTC. It codes for CASSFSADPYEQYV.

The J gene is TRBJ2-1, the V gene TRBV6-6; TRBD2 might be the D (5 bases). CDR1 and CDR2 from the germline V gene are MNHNY and SVGAGI (reference sequence). The CDR3 has 14 amino acids. The V and J ends lost 8 bases and 5 bases respectively, with 16 bases between them. Written as DNA, the CDR3 is TGTGCCAGCGCTTCGGGATTCCTTAACAATGAGCAGTTCTTC. Amino acid sequence: CASASGFLNNEQFF.

This clonotype was seen repeatedly, ten times or more. V gene TRBV6-1 combines with J gene TRBJ2-3; TRBD1 agrees at 7 bases. The germline CDR1 and CDR2 sequences are MNHNS and SASEGT. The CDR3 extends over 16 amino acids. The junction had 8 bases not matched to a gene; V was cut back by 5 bases and J by 0 bases. The CDR3 loop reads CASSQVPGQSTDTQYF. In DNA form, the CDR3 reads TGTGCCAGCAGTCAAGTTCCGGGACAGAGCACAGATACGCAGTATTTT.

The chain links TRBV10-3 to TRBJ2-7; 10 bases are a match to TRBD1. Per germline, CDR1 ENHRY and CDR2 SYGVKD. Trimming took 6 bases from V and 1 from J; bases not matched to a gene: 3. CDR3 length: 14 amino acids. CDR3 in amino acids: CAISGQGGSYEQYF. In DNA form, the CDR3 reads TGTGCCATCAGCGGACAGGGGGGTTCCTACGAGCAGTACTTC.

The sample holds many counts of this clonotype. The chain joins TRBV24-1 to TRBJ2-7, with TRBD2 as a possible D gene (6 bases). The length of the CDR3 is 13 residues. The V end lost 9 bases, the J end lost 5 bases, and 16 bases lay between the germline ends. Germline lookup yields CDR1 KGHDR and CDR2 SFDVKD. CDR3 in amino acids: CATLIYGEDEQYV. The CDR3 nucleotides read TGTGCCACCCTAATATACGGGGAGGACGAGCAGTACGTC.

The V call is TRBV6-5, the J call TRBJ2-5; D may be TRBD1 (5 bases). The germline V gene encodes CDR1 MNHEY and CDR2 SVGAGI. The CDR3 contains 13 residues. The V end lost 5 bases, the J end lost 4 bases, and 11 bases lay between the germline ends. The chain's CDR3 is CASSPGYRETQYF. DNA of the CDR3: TGTGCCAGCAGTCCAGGGTATCGAGAGACCCAGTACTTC.